This T cell receptor beta chain is from a study of shared clonotypes between healthy human individuals. Germline V gives CDR1 SGHNT, CDR2 YYREEE (reference sequence). The CDR3 contains 14 residues. The V and J ends lost 0 bases and 7 bases, in that order; junction bases with no gene match: 5. Per the authors' pipeline: Filtering differed because ImmunoSEQ produced junction-only sequences that carried no quality scores. Repertoires were generated with immunoSEQ multiplex PCR, while TCRdb's copy carries only in-frame clones and drops some. V and J calls and clone size are copied from that table; D and trimming were computed from the DNA. The sample includes around 510,000 clones, 90% to 97% of them seen just once.

The source of this sequence is a woman younger than 45 in good health. Sequencing was carried out using naive CD4+ T cells sorted from blood. The subset is: CD45RA+ positively selected. The chain carries TRBV5-4 and TRBJ2-7, with TRBD1 matching over 9 bases. The CDR3: CASSLDNRGREQYF. Written as DNA, the CDR3 is TGTGCCAGCAGCTTGGATAACAGGGGGCGGGAGCAGTACTTC.